These 26 T cell receptor beta chains came from one sample sequenced in a study of beta chain features in type 1 diabetes. The investigators reverse transcribed all of the isolated RNA, so they sequenced expressed TCRB transcripts. Profiled with immunoSEQ multiplex PCR; TCRdb holds only in-frame clones, not every one. Of 400,000 to 450,000 clones listed, approximately 15% are singletons. The sequenced sample was naive CD4+ T cells from blood. Receptors originate from a man aged 30 to 45 in good health.

In this sample, this clone turned up a few times. V gene TRBV12-5 combines with J gene TRBJ1-1; TRBD1 might be the D (6 bases). Germline CDR1 and CDR2: LGHNT and FRNRAP. Trimming took 2 bases from V and 6 from J, leaving 13 bases between them. The CDR3 has 14 residues. CDR3 in amino acids: CASGLPGTPAEAFF. The DNA of the CDR3 is TGTGCTAGTGGTTTGCCCGGGACACCGGCTGAAGCTTTCTTT.

This chain connects TRBV27 to TRBJ2-5; D uncertain. CDR1 is MNHEY and CDR2 is SMNVEV in the germline V gene (reference sequence). The CDR3 contains 14 residues. Trimming shortened V by 4 bases and J by 5 bases, and 14 bases separated the two germline ends. The DNA for the CDR3 is TGTGCCAGCAGTTCCCGGGCCCACGGGGAGACCCAGTACTTC. Protein product: CASSSRAHGETQYF.

This clone was seen a handful of times. In DNA, the CDR3 is TGTGCCAGCAGCGAAGACGGGAGGTACAATGAGCAGTTCTTC. This gives the protein CASSEDGRYNEQFF. The rearrangement joins TRBV9 to TRBJ2-1; 7 positions agree with TRBD2. The CDR3 has 14 residues. V dropped 3 bases and J dropped 4; count of bases not matched to a gene: 4. Germline V gene lookup returns CDR1 SGDLS and CDR2 YYNGEE.

The chain couples TRBV6-6 to TRBJ2-5; D is unclear. V was cut by 8 bases and J by 0 bases, with 16 bases left in between. The CDR3 has 15 residues. Germline V gene sequence: CDR1 MNHNY, CDR2 SVGAGI (reference sequence). CDR3 in amino acids: CASLSGVKYQETQYF. The CDR3 nucleotides are TGTGCCAGCCTATCTGGTGTAAAGTACCAAGAGACCCAGTACTTC.

This chain links TRBV30 with TRBJ2-7, with D possibly matching TRBD2 (6 bases). With 2 bases removed from V and 6 bases from J, the gap between germline ends came to 8 bases. The length of the CDR3 is 11 residues. Germline values: CDR1 GTSNPN, CDR2 SVGIG (reference sequence). This CDR3 reads CAWSRGGEQYV. CDR3 sequence (DNA): TGTGCCTGGAGTAGGGGAGGCGAGCAGTACGTC.

The table lists this clone with a few counts. This chain joins TRBV7-2 and TRBJ2-7, with a possible D match to TRBD1 (6 bases). The CDR3 covers 12 residues. The V end lost 4 bases, the J end lost 2 bases, and 6 bases lay between the germline ends. CDR1 is SGHTA and CDR2 is FQGNSA in the germline V gene. In DNA form, the CDR3 reads TGTGCCAGCAGCTCAGGGGCCTACGAGCAGTACTTC. Its translation is CASSSGAYEQYF.

This clone was seen a handful of times. The rearrangement uses TRBV6-5 and TRBJ2-1; the D gene is possibly TRBD1 (6 bases). CDR1 MNHEY and CDR2 SVGAGI come from the germline V gene. Trimming removed 0 bases at V and 6 bases at J, with 12 bases between. This CDR3 is built from 15 residues. In DNA form, the CDR3 reads TGTGCCAGCAGTTACTCGAGAGGCAGGGGCAATGAGCAGTTCTTC. This gives the protein CASSYSRGRGNEQFF.

The chain carries TRBV18 and TRBJ2-3; D is unclear. Germline V gene lookup returns CDR1 KGHSH and CDR2 LQKENI. V was clipped by 1 base and J by 4 bases, with 12 bases between them. The CDR3 is made up of 15 amino acids. CDR3 nucleotides: TGTGCCAGCTCACCACGGGATAACCCCTCAGATACGCAGTATTTT. Translating it yields CASSPRDNPSDTQYF.

This clone was detected a few times. The V call is TRBV6-5, the J call TRBJ2-5; D is unclear. The ends were cut back, 6 bases at V and 7 bases at J, with 15 bases in the middle. The CDR3 covers 13 residues. The germline V gene encodes CDR1 MNHEY and CDR2 SVGAGI. The CDR3 DNA sequence: TGTGCCAGCAGCTACGACGGACGAGGGACCCAGTACTTC. Protein sequence: CASSYDGRGTQYF.

The table lists this clone with a few counts. DNA for the CDR3: TGTGCCAGCAGCTCGTTAGCGGGAGGGGCCTACAATGAGCAGTTCTTC. Translating gives CASSSLAGGAYNEQFF. The chain is built from TRBV7-3 and TRBJ2-1; 11 nucleotides align to TRBD2. J lost 2 bases, V lost 4 bases, and 4 bases had no gene match. CDR1 SGHTA and CDR2 FQGTGA come from the germline V gene. The CDR3 spans 16 residues. The complete variable domain, with remaining parts taken from reference TRBV7-3 and TRBJ2-1, reads GAGVSQTPSNKVTEKGKYVELRCDPISGHTALYWYRQSLGQGPEFLIYFQGTGAADDSGLPNDRFFAVRPEGSVSTLKIQRTERGDSAVYLCASSSLAGGAYNEQFFGPGTRLTVL.

This chain connects TRBV5-1 to TRBJ2-2, with TRBD2 identical over 9 bases. Germline loops: CDR1 SGHRS, CDR2 YFSETQ. The CDR3 has 16 residues. The V segment lost 4 bases and the J segment 2 bases; nucleotides outside the gene matches: 6. Here the CDR3 reads CASSPGTSRNTGELFF. The CDR3 bases are TGCGCCAGCAGCCCAGGGACTAGCAGAAACACCGGGGAGCTGTTTTTT.

This clone was detected a few times. The CDR3 DNA reads as TGTGCCAGCTCACCTAGCGGGACCGCAAGGGGCTACACCTTC. Translated, it gives CASSPSGTARGYTF. The rearrangement joins TRBV18 to TRBJ1-2, with TRBD1 as a possible D gene (5 bases). The V end lost 3 bases, the J end lost 8 bases, and 16 bases lay between the germline ends. There are 14 residues in the CDR3. The germline gives CDR1 KGHSH, CDR2 LQKENI.

J is TRBJ2-3 and V is TRBV7-3; D is possibly TRBD2 (5 bases). Germline lookup yields CDR1 SGHTA and CDR2 FQGTGA. The CDR3 consists of 14 residues. Trimming took off 4 bases at V and 4 bases at J, with 12 bases between the two ends. The CDR3 here is CASSSQEEADTQYF. The CDR3 DNA reads TGTGCCAGCAGCTCGCAAGAGGAGGCAGATACGCAGTATTTT.

This clone was counted only a few times. This CDR3 is also generated by other DNA sequences in the sample. CDR3 DNA sequence: TGTGCCTGGAGCAGGGGGGGCTATGGCTACACCTTC. Its translation: CAWSRGGYGYTF. The chain is built from TRBV30 and TRBJ1-2; the match to TRBD1 covers 7 bases. Germline CDR1 reads GTSNPN; CDR2 reads SVGIG (reference sequence). The CDR3 runs to 12 residues. The ends lost 3 bases at V and 4 bases at J; junction bases unmatched: 2.

The table lists this clone with a few counts. The gene calls are TRBV11-2 and TRBJ2-1, with D maybe TRBD1 (7 bases). The V gene lost 2 bases and the J gene lost 8 bases, with 16 bases spanning the gap. The germline CDR1 and CDR2 sequences are SGHAT and FQNNGV. The CDR3 has 15 residues. This chain's CDR3 is CASSLFQGGLDEQFF. CDR3 nucleotides: TGTGCCAGCAGCTTATTCCAGGGGGGCCTGGATGAGCAGTTCTTC. The full variable domain, its missing parts supplied by reference TRBV11-2 and TRBJ2-1, is EAGVAQSPRYKIIEKRQSVAFWCNPISGHATLYWYQQILGQGPKLLIQFQNNGVVDDSQLPKDRFSAERLKGVDSTLKIQPAKLEDSAVYLCASSLFQGGLDEQFFGPGTRLTVL.

This sequence joins TRBV6-1 and TRBJ2-7; 8 nucleotides match TRBD1. V lost 11 bases, J lost 3 bases, and 6 bases stayed unmatched. The CDR3 contains 12 residues. Germline V gives CDR1 MNHNS, CDR2 SASEGT. CDR3 coding DNA: TGTGCCGGCGCGGACAGGGTCTACGAGCAGTACTTC. It translates to CAGADRVYEQYF.

This clone turned up a few times. Possible read error: a much larger clone is one base away. The sample holds other DNA sequences that translate to the same CDR3. The chain combines TRBV5-6 with TRBJ2-3; D not certain. Germline V gene sequence: CDR1 SGHDT, CDR2 YYEEEE. The CDR3 is 11 residues long. The ends were cut back, 2 bases at V and 3 bases at J, with 1 base in the middle. Written as DNA, the CDR3 is TGTGCCAGCAGCTTTACAGATACGCAGTATTTT. Its translation: CASSFTDTQYF.

The chain combines TRBV7-2 with TRBJ2-3; 10 bases align to TRBD2. J was trimmed by 6 bases and V by 1 base; bases with no gene match: 13. Germline V gene data show CDR1 as SGHTA and CDR2 as FQGNSA. This CDR3 region has 18 residues. The CDR3 reads CASSLGTLAGARVDTQYF. The CDR3 region has the DNA TGTGCCAGCAGCTTAGGCACCCTAGCGGGGGCCCGCGTGGATACGCAGTATTTT. Using reference TRBV7-2 and TRBJ2-3 for the parts outside the CDR3, the full variable domain is GAGVSQSPSNKVTEKGKDVELRCDPISGHTALYWYRQSLGQGLEFLIYFQGNSAPDKSGLPSDRFSAERTGGSVSTLTIQRTQQEDSAVYLCASSLGTLAGARVDTQYFGPGTRLTVL.

This clone was detected a few times. The gene calls are TRBV10-3 and TRBJ1-1, with D hard to call. There are 14 residues in the CDR3. The germline V gene has CDR1 ENHRY and CDR2 SYGVKD. V was clipped by 2 bases and J by 0 bases, with 7 bases between them. CDR3 loop: CAISEPTLNTEAFF. DNA of the CDR3: TGTGCCATCAGTGAGCCCACCCTGAACACTGAAGCTTTCTTT.

This clone has more than one count but fewer than ten. J is TRBJ2-1 and V is TRBV7-2; the match to TRBD2 covers 10 bases. The CDR3 has 17 amino acids. After removal of 5 bases from V and 6 bases from J, the junction contained 13 bases not matched to a gene. Germline V gene data show CDR1 as SGHTA and CDR2 as FQGNSA. Here the CDR3 reads CASSQPPGTSEPNEQFF. The CDR3 nucleotides are TGTGCCAGCAGCCAACCCCCCGGGACTAGCGAACCCAATGAGCAGTTCTTC.

The genes are TRBV6-5 and TRBJ1-4; D is perhaps TRBD1 (6 bases). The germline V gene has CDR1 MNHEY and CDR2 SVGAGI. Trimming took 4 bases from V and 10 from J, leaving 16 bases between them. The CDR3 runs 14 residues. CDR3 in amino acids: CASSWGPGLGKLFF. In nucleotides, the CDR3 is TGTGCCAGCAGTTGGGGGCCAGGGCTAGGAAAACTGTTTTTT.

This chain uses TRBV29-1 with TRBJ2-5, with 12 nucleotides matching TRBD2. This CDR3 comprises 13 residues. V was pared by 7 bases and J by 7 bases, with 7 bases of the junction left unmatched. Germline V lookup: CDR1 SQVTM, CDR2 ANQGSEA. The CDR3 nucleotides are TGCAGCGCGACGGGACTAGCGGGCGGGACCCAGTACTTC. Protein product: CSATGLAGGTQYF.

The chain carries TRBV5-1 and TRBJ1-5; D not certain. Germline CDR1 SGHRS, CDR2 YFSETQ. Trimming left V 4 bases short and J 9 bases short, with 11 bases between. The CDR3 loop spans 12 amino acids. The CDR3 bases are TGCGCCAGCAGCGGGGATCGGGGGCCCCAGCATTTT. Amino acid sequence: CASSGDRGPQHF.

The chain links TRBV6-6 to TRBJ2-5; D is unclear. CDR1 is MNHNY and CDR2 is SVGAGI in the germline V gene (reference sequence). This CDR3 has 12 residues. The ends were cut back, 2 bases at V and 1 base at J, with 2 bases in the middle. DNA for the CDR3: TGTGCCAGCAGTTACGTCCAAGAGACCCAGTACTTC. It encodes CASSYVQETQYF.

The chain couples TRBV14 to TRBJ2-1, with D uncertain. The CDR3 has 13 amino acids. Trimming removed 3 bases at V and 6 bases at J, with 9 bases between. CDR1 and CDR2 (germline): SGHDN, FVKESK. CDR3 residues: CASSQAFRNEQFF. As DNA, the CDR3 is TGTGCCAGCAGCCAGGCCTTCCGCAATGAGCAGTTCTTC. Drawing the rest from reference TRBV14 and TRBJ2-1, the complete variable domain is EAGVTQFPSHSVIEKGQTVTLRCDPISGHDNLYWYRRVMGKEIKFLLHFVKESKQDESGMPNNRFLAERTGGTYSTLKVQPAELEDSGVYFCASSQAFRNEQFFGPGTRLTVL.

This chain links TRBV18 with TRBJ2-5, with 11 bases that match TRBD2. In germline, CDR1 is KGHSH, CDR2 LQKENI. The CDR3 extends over 15 amino acids. With 6 bases clipped from V and 5 bases from J, the junction kept 8 bases outside the gene matches. For the CDR3, the DNA is TGTGCCAGCTCGGAGGGACTAGCGGTTTTGGAGACCCAGTACTTC. Amino acid sequence: CASSEGLAVLETQYF. The variable domain in full, completed from reference TRBV18 and TRBJ2-5, reads NAGVMQNPRHLVRRRGQEARLRCSPMKGHSHVYWYRQLPEEGLKFMVYLQKENIIDESGMPKERFSAEFPKEGPSILRIQQVVRGDSAAYFCASSEGLAVLETQYFGPGTRLLVL.